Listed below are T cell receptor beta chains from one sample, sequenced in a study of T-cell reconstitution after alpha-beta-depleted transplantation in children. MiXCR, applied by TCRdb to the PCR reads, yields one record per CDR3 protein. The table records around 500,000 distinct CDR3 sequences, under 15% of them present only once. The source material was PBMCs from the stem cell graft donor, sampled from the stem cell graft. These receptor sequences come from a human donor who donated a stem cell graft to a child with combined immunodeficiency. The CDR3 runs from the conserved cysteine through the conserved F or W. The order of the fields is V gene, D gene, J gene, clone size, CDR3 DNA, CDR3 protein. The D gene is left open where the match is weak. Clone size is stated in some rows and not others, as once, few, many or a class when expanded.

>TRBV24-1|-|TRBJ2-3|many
TGTGCCACCAGTGATTTACCAGATACGCAGTATTTT
CATSDLPDTQYF
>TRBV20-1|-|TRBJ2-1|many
TGCAGTGCTCGGCCACAGGGATACAATGAGCAGTTCTTC
CSARPQGYNEQFF
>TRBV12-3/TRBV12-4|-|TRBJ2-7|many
TGTGCCAGCAGTTCGCTCTCCTACGAGCAGTACTTC
CASSSLSYEQYF
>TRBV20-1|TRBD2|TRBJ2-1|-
TGCAGTGCTAGAGGGGGGAGGGCCATCAATGAGCAGTTCTTC
CSARGGRAINEQFF
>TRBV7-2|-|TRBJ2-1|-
TGTGCCAGCAGCGGCCTGGGACGCCCCTACAATGAGCAGTTCTTC
CASSGLGRPYNEQFF
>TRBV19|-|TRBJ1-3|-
TGTGCCAGTAGTCAGGGACCCGACTCTGGAAACACCATATATTTT
CASSQGPDSGNTIYF
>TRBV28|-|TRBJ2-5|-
TGTGCCAGCAGTTGGACGGGCGGGGTTGAGACCCAGTACTTC
CASSWTGGVETQYF
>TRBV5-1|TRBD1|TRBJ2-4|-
TGCGCCAGCAGCTACGACAGGGGGGAAAACATTCAGTACTTC
CASSYDRGENIQYF
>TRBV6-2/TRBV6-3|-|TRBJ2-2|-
TGTGCCAGCAGTTACTCGAAGTCAGGGTTCAGACCCGGGGAGCTGTTTTTT
CASSYSKSGFRPGELFF
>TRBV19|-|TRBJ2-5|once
TGTGCCAGTGGACCCCTGGGGAAAGAGACCCAGTACTTC
CASGPLGKETQYF
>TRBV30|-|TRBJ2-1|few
TGTGCCTGGAGTGTGTCGGGCCGGGAGCAGTTCTTC
CAWSVSGREQFF
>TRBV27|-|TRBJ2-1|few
TGTGCCAGCATCGGCGGGTGGTGGAATGAGCAGTTCTTC
CASIGGWWNEQFF
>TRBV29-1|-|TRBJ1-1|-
TGCAGCGTGGCAGCGAACACTGAAGCTTTCTTT
CSVAANTEAFF
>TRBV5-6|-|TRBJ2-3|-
TGTGCCAGCAGCTTTCGTGGGCCAGATACGCAGTATTTT
CASSFRGPDTQYF
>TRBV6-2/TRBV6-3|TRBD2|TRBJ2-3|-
TGTGCCAGCAGTTACTACGGGAGGGCCTGGCCAGATACGCAGTATTTT
CASSYYGRAWPDTQYF
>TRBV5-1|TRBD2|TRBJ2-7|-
TGCGCCAGCAGCACCGGGACTAGCGGGAGCAGTCGGTACTTC
CASSTGTSGSSRYF
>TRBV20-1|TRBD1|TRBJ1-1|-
TGCAGTGCCCAGGGACAGTTCTCTGAAGCTTTCTTT
CSAQGQFSEAFF
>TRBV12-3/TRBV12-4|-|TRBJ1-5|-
TGTGCCAGCAGTTTAGTACCGGCAACCGAGCCCCAGCATTTT
CASSLVPATEPQHF
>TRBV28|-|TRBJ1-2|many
TGTGCCAGCAGAGGGCTTAAGGGGAACTATGGCTACACCTTC
CASRGLKGNYGYTF
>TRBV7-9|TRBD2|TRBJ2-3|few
TGTGCCAGCAGCCAACTAGCGGGGGGGCCAAGCACAGATACGCAGTATTTT
CASSQLAGGPSTDTQYF
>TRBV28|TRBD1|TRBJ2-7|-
TGTGCCAGCAGGACAGGGGGCGAGGAGCAGTACTTC
CASRTGGEEQYF
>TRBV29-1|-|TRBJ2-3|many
TGCAGCGGGGGGACTTTCACAGATACGCAGTATTTT
CSGGTFTDTQYF
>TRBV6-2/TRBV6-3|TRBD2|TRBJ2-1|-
TGTGCCAGCAGTAGACAGGGCAGGACTAGCGGGCTGAATGAGCAGTTCTTC
CASSRQGRTSGLNEQFF
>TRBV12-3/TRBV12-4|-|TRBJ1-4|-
TGTGCCAGCAGTTTAAGGAATGAAAAACTGTTTTTT
CASSLRNEKLFF
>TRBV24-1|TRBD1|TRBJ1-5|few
TGTGCCACCAGTGATTTGGTCGGTGGAGGCAGGGGGCATCAGCCCCAGCATTTT
CATSDLVGGGRGHQPQHF
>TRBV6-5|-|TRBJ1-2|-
TGTGCCAGCAGTTACGCGGAAGCTAACTATGGCTACACCTTC
CASSYAEANYGYTF
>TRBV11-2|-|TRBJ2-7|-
TGTGCCAGCAGCCCCGCCGGGACTGGATACGAGCAGTACTTC
CASSPAGTGYEQYF
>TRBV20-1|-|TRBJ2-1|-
TGCAGTGCTAGAGGGACTGCTTTGGAGACCTACAATGAGCAGTTCTTC
CSARGTALETYNEQFF
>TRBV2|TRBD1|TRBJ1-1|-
TGTGCCAGCAGACCCACAGGGGGGAACACTGAAGCTTTCTTT
CASRPTGGNTEAFF
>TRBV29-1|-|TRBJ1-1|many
TGCAGCGTTTTAAAGTATCCTGAAGCTTTCTTT
CSVLKYPEAFF
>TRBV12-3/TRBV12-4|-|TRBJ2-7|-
TGTGCCAGCAGTTTAGACGGTTCCGAGCAGTACTTC
CASSLDGSEQYF
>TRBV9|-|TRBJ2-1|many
TGTGCCAGCAGCGTAGGCCATGGTGGGTACAATGAGCAGTTCTTC
CASSVGHGGYNEQFF
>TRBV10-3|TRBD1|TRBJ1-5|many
TGTGCCATCAGCACGACAGGGGGTCATCAGCCCCAGCATTTT
CAISTTGGHQPQHF
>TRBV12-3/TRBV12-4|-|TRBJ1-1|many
TGTGCCAGCAGTTTGAGTTTCGGGAACACTGAAGCTTTCTTT
CASSLSFGNTEAFF
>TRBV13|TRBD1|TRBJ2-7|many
TGTGCCAGCAGTGACAGGGGTATCTACGAGCAGTACTTC
CASSDRGIYEQYF
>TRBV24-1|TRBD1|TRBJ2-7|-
TGTGCCACCAGTGATGCCGGGACAGGGTTCCACGAGCAGTACTTC
CATSDAGTGFHEQYF
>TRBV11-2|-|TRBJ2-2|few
TGTGCCAGCAGGGATCCGGGACAAAACACCGGGGAGCTGTTTTTT
CASRDPGQNTGELFF
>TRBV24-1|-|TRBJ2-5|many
TGTGCCACCAGTGATTTAGGAGAGACCCAGTACTTC
CATSDLGETQYF
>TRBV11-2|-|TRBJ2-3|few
TGTGCCAGCAGCCCGGGACTCCTGGCCACAGATACGCAGTATTTT
CASSPGLLATDTQYF
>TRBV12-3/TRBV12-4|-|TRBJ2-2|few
TGTGCCAGCAGTTCGGGGCTATCTAGTTCTCCCGGGGAGCTGTTTTTT
CASSSGLSSSPGELFF
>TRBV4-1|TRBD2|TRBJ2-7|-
TGCGCCAGCAGCCCCCGGGGGAGGGCCCACGAGCAGTACTTC
CASSPRGRAHEQYF
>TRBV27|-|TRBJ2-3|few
TGTGCCGCGGTGGCCGCCGGGGATACGCAGTATTTT
CAAVAAGDTQYF
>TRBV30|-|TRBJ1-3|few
TGTGCCTGGAGTGTCCCGGACGGTGGAAACACCATATATTTT
CAWSVPDGGNTIYF
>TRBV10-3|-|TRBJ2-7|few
TGTGCCATCAGTCCCACGTCGACGGTGGGCAACGAGCAGTACTTC
CAISPTSTVGNEQYF
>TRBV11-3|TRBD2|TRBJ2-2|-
TGTGCCAGCAGCTCAGGACTAGCGGGAGGGACCGGGGAGCTGTTTTTT
CASSSGLAGGTGELFF
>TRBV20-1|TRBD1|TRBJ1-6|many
TGCAGTGCTAGCTCTGGACAGGGAGCCCATTCACCCCTCCACTTT
CSASSGQGAHSPLHF